Shown below are 28 T cell receptor beta chains from a single sample sequenced in a study of T cells after yellow fever vaccination. TCRdb reanalysed the 5' RACE reads using MiXCR and keeps one entry per CDR3 protein. Among hundreds of thousands of distinct CDR3 sequences, roughly 4% were seen once, and the ten largest hold 23%. This specimen was PBMCs, taken on the day of the yellow fever booster vaccination. All receptors derive from a young man who received the YFV17D yellow fever vaccine.

This rearrangement joins TRBV29-1 to TRBJ2-7, with D maybe TRBD2 (5 bases). The CDR3 contains 11 residues. Germline CDR1 SQVTM, CDR2 ANQGSEA. Trimming removed 2 bases at V and 6 bases at J, with 8 bases between. CDR3 in DNA: TGCAGCGTTGAACAACTAGGCGAGCAGTACTTC. Translated: CSVEQLGEQYF.

The chain is built from TRBV29-1 and TRBJ2-1; D gene unclear. V was cut by 4 bases and J by 5 bases, with 27 bases left in between. CDR1 is SQVTM and CDR2 is ANQGSEA in the germline V gene. The CDR3 loop spans 18 amino acids. CDR3 protein: CSVAALGPSRAPDNEQFF. The CDR3 coding sequence is TGCAGCGTTGCGGCCCTTGGCCCTTCTCGAGCCCCGGACAATGAGCAGTTCTTC.

This clonotype occurred many times. The genes are TRBV18 and TRBJ2-2; no clear D. This CDR3 is built from 16 residues. V was clipped by 1 base and J by 3 bases, with 12 bases between them. Germline lookup yields CDR1 KGHSH and CDR2 LQKENI. The CDR3 here is CASSPHSTRDTGELFF. As DNA, the CDR3 is TGTGCCAGCTCACCACACTCGACTCGAGACACCGGGGAGCTGTTTTTT.

This clonotype was counted a few times. The chain recombines TRBV7-9 with TRBJ2-5; 7 bases line up with TRBD1. V was pared by 5 bases and J by 1 base, with 10 bases of the junction left unmatched. CDR1 is SEHNR, CDR2 FQNEAQ, per germline (reference sequence). The CDR3 totals 16 residues. The CDR3 DNA follows: TGTGCCAGCAGCCTCAGACAGGGAAGCTTCCAAGAGACCCAGTACTTC. This encodes CASSLRQGSFQETQYF.

This clonotype turned up a few times. The chain is built from TRBV28 and TRBJ1-5; the D is unclear. V was cut by 6 bases and J by 4 bases, with 7 bases left in between. Germline CDR1 and CDR2: MDHEN and SYDVKM. The CDR3 has 12 amino acids. CDR3 amino acids: CASRVLNQPQHF. In DNA form, the CDR3 reads TGTGCCAGCAGGGTCCTGAATCAGCCCCAGCATTTT. The full variable domain, rest sourced from reference TRBV28 and TRBJ1-5, is DVKVTQSSRYLVKRTGEKVFLECVQDMDHENMFWYRQDPGLGLRLIYFSYDVKMKEKGDIPEGYSVSREKKERFSLILESASTNQTSMYLCASRVLNQPQHFGDGTRLSIL.

The chain links TRBV10-3 to TRBJ1-4; 7 nucleotides align to TRBD1. CDR1 ENHRY and CDR2 SYGVKD come from the germline V gene. Trimming removed 6 bases from V and 0 bases from J; junction bases left unmatched: 4. The CDR3 length is 15 residues. CDR3 DNA sequence: TGTGCCATCAGACAGGGGCTGACAACTAATGAAAAACTGTTTTTT. Translating it yields CAIRQGLTTNEKLFF.

The table lists this clonotype with a few counts. This chain uses TRBV18 with TRBJ2-2; no firm D call. The germline V gene has CDR1 KGHSH and CDR2 LQKENI. The CDR3 consists of 12 residues. V was shortened by 2 bases and J by 9 bases, with 7 bases between the two germline ends. The DNA of the CDR3 is TGTGCCAGCTCACCAGGGCCCCGGGAGCTGTTTTTT. Translation: CASSPGPRELFF.

This clonotype was counted many times. The genes are TRBV7-3 and TRBJ2-1, with 12 bases identical to TRBD2. V was pared by 5 bases and J by 7 bases, with 9 bases of the junction left unmatched. Germline V gene sequence: CDR1 SGHTA, CDR2 FQGTGA. This CDR3 region has 16 residues. CDR3 coding DNA: TGTGCCAGCAGCGGATCTAGCGGGGGGGTGGAGAATGAGCAGTTCTTC. Translation gives CASSGSSGGVENEQFF.

CDR3 region: CASSQPGLPSEQYF. Written as DNA, the CDR3 is TGTGCCAGTAGCCAACCGGGACTGCCGTCCGAGCAGTACTTC. This sequence joins TRBV6-6 and TRBJ2-7; TRBD2 is a possible D gene (6 bases). V was cut by 9 bases and J by 6 bases, with 21 bases left in between. The CDR3 length is 14 residues. Germline lookup yields CDR1 MNHNY and CDR2 SVGAGI (reference sequence).

This clonotype occurred many times. The rearrangement uses TRBV10-3 and TRBJ1-3; 9 positions agree with TRBD1. Germline V gene sequence: CDR1 ENHRY, CDR2 SYGVKD. The CDR3 spans 14 residues. The junction had 2 bases not matched to a gene; V was cut back by 4 bases and J by 4 bases. The CDR3 sequence is CAISGTGEGNTIYF. The CDR3 DNA follows: TGTGCCATCAGTGGGACAGGGGAAGGAAACACCATATATTTT.

This clonotype was counted at least ten times. The chain recombines TRBV6-5 with TRBJ1-4; TRBD1 matches 9 bases. V shed 0 bases, J shed 6 bases, and the junction held 5 bases outside the gene matches. Germline V gene lookup returns CDR1 MNHEY and CDR2 SVGAGI. The CDR3 runs to 16 residues. DNA of the CDR3: TGTGCCAGCAGTTACTCGATAGACAGGGGGGATGAAAAACTGTTTTTT. This sequence encodes CASSYSIDRGDEKLFF.

The table lists this clonotype with many counts. The chain recombines TRBV20-1 with TRBJ2-7, with D maybe TRBD2 (6 bases). The CDR3 has 12 amino acids. Germline CDR1 reads DFQATT; CDR2 reads SNEGSKA (reference sequence). V was pared by 3 bases and J by 4 bases, with 10 bases between. CDR3 protein: CSASTGEYEQYF. Written as DNA, the CDR3 is TGCAGTGCTAGCACGGGGGAGTACGAGCAGTACTTC.

On this clonotype itself: One end of the junction fails to match germline, which may point to a read error. This chain joins TRBV7-7 and TRBJ2-1, with TRBD1 matching 9 bases. The CDR3 is made up of 14 amino acids. Per the germline V gene, CDR1 is SSHAT and CDR2 is FNYEAQ (reference sequence). This CDR3 is CASSTGTGLNEQFF. The CDR3 bases are TGTGCTAGCAGCACCGGGACAGGGCTGAATGAGCAGTTCTTC.

The table lists this clonotype with a few counts. The chain recombines TRBV19 with TRBJ1-5, with 7 bases fitting TRBD1. This CDR3 comprises 16 residues. V lost 6 bases and J lost 5; bases outside the gene matches: 13. Germline values: CDR1 LNHDA, CDR2 SQIVND (reference sequence). Written as DNA, the CDR3 is TGTGCCAGTAGCCGCAGGGGGTCCCCCAGGGATCAGCCCCAGCATTTT. Amino acids: CASSRRGSPRDQPQHF.

Many counts were recorded for this clonotype. V is TRBV5-1 and J is TRBJ2-5; no firm D call. Trimming shortened V by 0 bases and J by 4 bases, and 7 bases separated the two germline ends. This CDR3 has 13 amino acids. The germline V gene encodes CDR1 SGHRS and CDR2 YFSETQ. CDR3 sequence (DNA): TGCGCCAGCAGCTTGGCGCTTGGAGAGACCCAGTACTTC. As protein: CASSLALGETQYF.

This chain joins TRBV5-1 and TRBJ2-1, with D perhaps matching TRBD1 or TRBD2 (5 bases each). V lost 0 bases and J 2 bases, leaving 12 bases between the germline ends. The CDR3 contains 16 residues. Germline assignment: CDR1 SGHRS and CDR2 YFSETQ. The CDR3 DNA follows: TGCGCCAGCAGCTTGGGTCCCGAGGGGCCCTACAATGAGCAGTTCTTC. Protein product: CASSLGPEGPYNEQFF.

The genes are TRBV27 and TRBJ1-2; TRBD1 agrees at 8 bases. This CDR3 region has 14 residues. CDR1 and CDR2 (germline): MNHEY, SMNVEV (reference sequence). The V segment lost 6 bases and the J segment 4 bases; nucleotides outside the gene matches: 7. Here the CDR3 DNA reads TGTGCCAGCAGGCGACAGGGGACTAGCTATGGCTACACCTTC. Amino acid sequence: CASRRQGTSYGYTF.

The chain uses TRBV20-1 and TRBJ1-6; D might be TRBD1 (5 bases). The V end was cut by 6 bases, the J end by 7 bases, with 10 bases between. The CDR3 length is 12 residues. Germline V gene lookup returns CDR1 DFQATT and CDR2 SNEGSKA (reference sequence). CDR3 protein: CSAVRANSPLHF. CDR3 nucleotide sequence: TGCAGTGCGGTCAGGGCAAATTCACCCCTCCACTTT.

The chain links TRBV7-6 to TRBJ2-1; D is unclear. This CDR3 region has 15 residues. The germline gives CDR1 SGHVS, CDR2 FNYEAQ. The germline V and J ends were trimmed by 5 bases and 3 bases, with 14 bases remaining between them. The CDR3 loop reads CASSLVSVGYNEQFF. CDR3 coding DNA: TGTGCCAGCAGCCTAGTGAGTGTCGGCTACAATGAGCAGTTCTTC. Full variable domain (outside the CDR3, taken from reference TRBV7-6 and TRBJ2-1): GAGVSQSPRYKVTKRGQDVALRCDPISGHVSLYWYRQALGQGPEFLTYFNYEAQQDKSGLPNDRFSAERPEGSISTLTIQRTEQRDSAMYRCASSLVSVGYNEQFFGPGTRLTVL.

Regarding this clonotype: A much larger clone lies one base from this, so it may be a read error. The J gene is TRBJ2-3, the V gene TRBV5-4; 7 bases map to TRBD2. The germline CDR1 and CDR2 sequences are SGHNT and YYREEE (reference sequence). The CDR3 loop spans 15 amino acids. CDR3 amino acids: CASSVGGTLTDTQFF. Here the CDR3 DNA reads TGTGCCAGCAGCGTCGGGGGGACCCTGACAGATACGCAGTTTTTT.

This clonotype was counted at least ten times. The V and J genes are TRBV7-9 and TRBJ2-7; D remains unclear. CDR3 length equals 14 residues. Trimming took 5 bases from V and 1 from J, leaving 12 bases between them. The germline V gene has CDR1 SEHNR and CDR2 FQNEAQ (reference sequence). The CDR3, as DNA: TGTGCCAGCAGCCCGCCTCCGGGTTCCTACGAGCAGTACGTC. Translation gives CASSPPPGSYEQYV.

This clonotype has only a few counts. The J gene is TRBJ1-2, the V gene TRBV7-3, with 9 bases aligning to TRBD1. Germline V gives CDR1 SGHTA, CDR2 FQGTGA. V lost 6 bases to trimming and J lost 2 bases; unmatched junction nucleotides: 4. This CDR3 spans 14 amino acids. This CDR3 is CASSSTGGNYGYTF. The CDR3 DNA sequence: TGTGCCAGCAGTAGCACAGGGGGCAACTATGGCTACACCTTC.

This chain connects TRBV6-2 or TRBV6-3 to TRBJ1-1; no firm D call. Looked up from germline, CDR1 is MNHEY and CDR2 is SVGEGT. CDR3 length: 13 residues. Between the trimmed V and J ends, which lost 3 bases and 2 bases, there was a span of 7 bases. In nucleotides, the CDR3 is TGTGCCAGCAGTTATCAGGATAACACTGAAGCTTTCTTT. Translated: CASSYQDNTEAFF.

The sample holds many counts of this clonotype. The chain is built from TRBV5-1 and TRBJ2-1; 10 bases agree with TRBD2. Trimming took 3 bases from V and 2 from J; bases not matched to a gene: 2. In germline, CDR1 is SGHRS, CDR2 YFSETQ. The CDR3 totals 15 residues. The CDR3 spells CASSSTSGAYNEQFF. DNA of the CDR3: TGCGCCAGCAGCTCAACTAGCGGGGCCTACAATGAGCAGTTCTTC.

Only a few counts were recorded for this clonotype. This chain links TRBV6-5 with TRBJ1-4; D not certain. CDR3 size: 13 residues. Germline V CDR1 and CDR2: MNHEY, SVGAGI. Deletions cut 8 bases from V and 6 bases from J, with 13 bases between. CDR3 nucleotide sequence: TGTGCCAGCCAAAGTCGGGGTGATGAAAAACTGTTTTTT. Protein: CASQSRGDEKLFF.

The J gene is TRBJ2-7, the V gene TRBV20-1; D unclear. The CDR3 consists of 13 residues. The V gene's germline CDR1 is DFQATT and CDR2 SNEGSKA (reference sequence). Trimming took off 4 bases at V and 2 bases at J, with 12 bases between the two ends. The CDR3 nucleotides read TGCAGTGCTAAGTCCCCTATGACCTACGAGCAGTACGTC. Translation gives CSAKSPMTYEQYV.

There are many counts of this clonotype. The V and J genes are TRBV5-1 and TRBJ2-3; 7 bases are shared with TRBD2. The CDR3 has 15 residues. Per the germline V gene, CDR1 is SGHRS and CDR2 is YFSETQ. V lost 3 bases, J lost 5 bases, and 9 bases stayed unmatched. CDR3 nucleotide sequence: TGCGCCAGCAGCTGGAGACTAGCTACAGGAGATACGCAGTATTTT. Translation gives CASSWRLATGDTQYF. The variable domain in full, with the rest retrieved from reference TRBV5-1 and TRBJ2-3, is KAGVTQTPRYLIKTRGQQVTLSCSPISGHRSVSWYQQTPGQGLQFLFEYFSETQRNKGNFPGRFSGRQFSNSRSEMNVSTLELGDSALYLCASSWRLATGDTQYFGPGTRLTVL.

This sequence joins TRBV27 and TRBJ2-3; D ambiguous. The CDR3 consists of 14 residues. The V end was cut by 3 bases, the J end by 5 bases, with 12 bases between. Germline V gene lookup returns CDR1 MNHEY and CDR2 SMNVEV (reference sequence). CDR3 amino acids: CASSFNPVGDTQYF. The DNA for the CDR3 is TGTGCCAGCAGTTTTAACCCCGTTGGAGATACGCAGTATTTT.